This T cell receptor (beta chain) was sequenced in a study of cytomegalovirus exposure and HLA in healthy donors. PCR primers comprised 60 Vbeta and 13 Jbeta primers. Here immunoSEQ multiplex PCR was the method, and the copy in TCRdb shows in-frame clones only, minus some. The table includes about 120,000 clones, around 74% detected once. Notes on the study in general: The study had only CMV serostatus as immune exposure information.

CDR1 and CDR2 (germline): SGDLS, YYNGEE. This CDR3 has 16 residues. The ends lost 4 bases at V and 2 bases at J; junction bases unmatched: 6. This clone was observed a single time. Its antigen is not identified. The sequenced sample consisted of PBMCs. J is TRBJ2-5 and V is TRBV9; TRBD2 agrees at 12 bases. This TCR came from a male donor in good health and CMV-seronegative. In DNA, the CDR3 is TGTGCCAGCAGCTCTCGACTAGCGGGGGCTCAAGAGACCCAGTACTTC. It encodes CASSSRLAGAQETQYF. Filled out from reference TRBV9 and TRBJ2-5, the complete variable domain reads DSGVTQTPKHLITATGQRVTLRCSPRSGDLSVYWYQQSLDQGLQFLIQYYNGEERAKGNILERFSAQQFPDLHSELNLSSLELGDSALYFCASSSRLAGAQETQYFGPGTRLLVL.